The 14 T cell receptor beta chains given below trace back to one sample, sequenced in a study of CD8 T cells in Susac syndrome. Random-hexamer reverse transcription was applied to 0.5 to 1 ug RNA. TCRdb re-derived calls from the immunoSEQ multiplex PCR reads in MiXCR, one entry per CDR3 protein. Of 170,000 or so distinct CDR3 sequences in the sample, approximately 94% were seen once. Input material: CD4+ T cells from PBMCs. All receptors come from a human donor with Susac syndrome.

This chain uses TRBV7-2 with TRBJ1-6, with 7 bases aligning to TRBD1. Germline loops: CDR1 SGHTA, CDR2 FQGNSA. This CDR3 is built from 13 residues. The ends lost 5 bases at V and 8 bases at J; junction bases unmatched: 3. The CDR3 sequence is CASSPQGDSPLHF. DNA for the CDR3: TGTGCCAGCAGCCCGCAGGGGGATTCACCCCTCCACTTT.

This clonotype was counted a single time. The V gene is TRBV4-1, the J gene TRBJ1-1; D perhaps matches TRBD1 (6 bases). Deletions cut 0 bases from V and 5 bases from J, with 16 bases between. The CDR3 totals 16 residues. The germline V gene has CDR1 MGHRA and CDR2 YSYEKL. The CDR3 spells CASSQERGQGRTEAFF. The CDR3 DNA follows: TGCGCCAGCAGCCAAGAAAGAGGCCAGGGGAGGACTGAAGCTTTCTTT.

CDR3 sequence reads: CASSFSGAGNSPLHF. CDR3 coding DNA: TGTGCCAGCAGTTTTTCGGGGGCAGGGAATTCACCCCTCCACTTT. The genes are TRBV12-3 or TRBV12-4 and TRBJ1-6, with D perhaps TRBD1 (6 bases). The V and J ends lost 3 bases and 7 bases respectively, with 13 bases between them. The CDR3 runs to 15 residues.

This clonotype was detected only once. The chain employs TRBV2 and TRBJ2-7; 8 nucleotides line up with TRBD1. V was pared by 6 bases and J by 6 bases, with 13 bases of the junction left unmatched. The CDR3 is 15 amino acids. Germline CDR1 and CDR2: SNHLY and FYNNEI. This CDR3 is CASRINPGQGGEQYF. DNA of the CDR3: TGTGCCAGCAGAATAAATCCAGGACAGGGAGGCGAGCAGTACTTC. Based on the CDR3 plus reference TRBV2 and TRBJ2-7, the full variable domain is EPEVTQTPSHQVTQMGQEVILRCVPISNHLYFYWYRQILGQKVEFLVSFYNNEISEKSEIFDDQFSVERPDGSNFTLKIRSTKLEDSAMYFCASRINPGQGGEQYFGPGTRLTVT.

The chain couples TRBV5-1 to TRBJ2-5; possibly TRBD1 for D (6 bases). The V and J ends lost 0 bases and 5 bases respectively, with 8 bases between them. The CDR3 is made up of 13 amino acids. Per germline, CDR1 SGHRS and CDR2 YFSETQ. The CDR3 sequence: CASSLDREETQYF. CDR3 bases: TGCGCCAGCAGCTTGGACAGGGAGGAGACCCAGTACTTC.

This chain links TRBV21-1 with TRBJ2-7; the DNA was not used to check the table's D call, TRBD1. TRBV21-1 is recorded as a pseudogene. The CDR3 has 14 amino acids. The CDR3 DNA follows: TGTGCCAGCAGGACTTTTAACAGGGGCCACGAGCAGTACTTC. Translated, it gives CASRTFNRGHEQYF.

The chain has TRBV10-2 and TRBJ2-7; D is perhaps TRBD1 (5 bases). The length of the CDR3 is 17 residues. CDR1 and CDR2 (germline): WSHSY, SAAADI. V lost 0 bases and J lost 0, with 15 bases in between. The CDR3 DNA sequence: TGCGCCAGCAGTGAGTCGTCACCAGGGCACTCCTCCTACGAGCAGTACTTC. It encodes CASSESSPGHSSYEQYF.

The chain has TRBV12-3 or TRBV12-4 and TRBJ1-2; D not certain. V was pared by 5 bases and J by 5 bases, with 15 bases between. This CDR3 is 14 amino acids long. The CDR3 region has the DNA TGTGCCAGCAGTGCCAAACTTCAGGCGTATGGCTACACCTTC. Protein sequence: CASSAKLQAYGYTF.

The CDR3 DNA follows: TGTGCCAGCAGCCCCCTGTTAGCGCTGGGGGAGACCCAGTACTTC. Its translation is CASSPLLALGETQYF. The genes are TRBV27 and TRBJ2-5; D is possibly TRBD2 (5 bases). Looked up from germline, CDR1 is MNHEY and CDR2 is SMNVEV (reference sequence). The CDR3 length is 15 residues. Between the trimmed V and J ends, which lost 6 bases and 5 bases, there was a span of 19 bases.

This clonotype appeared a single time. The chain has TRBV12-3 or TRBV12-4 and TRBJ2-1; D might be TRBD2 (6 bases). The CDR3 is made up of 16 amino acids. Trimming left V 5 bases short and J 0 bases short, with 14 bases between. This chain's CDR3 is CASSPSGYGSYNEQFF. The CDR3 DNA reads TGTGCCAGCAGTCCAAGCGGGTATGGCTCCTACAATGAGCAGTTCTTC.

This chain links TRBV30 with TRBJ1-2, with D unresolved. There are 12 residues in the CDR3. V dropped 2 bases and J dropped 2 bases, with 6 bases sitting between them. The germline gives CDR1 GTSNPN, CDR2 SVGIG (reference sequence). The chain's CDR3 is CAWSLDNYGYTF. The CDR3 nucleotides read TGTGCCTGGAGTCTGGACAACTATGGCTACACCTTC.

The V gene is TRBV12-5, the J gene TRBJ1-6; D uncertain. The CDR3 extends over 16 amino acids. Trimming stripped 3 bases from V and 9 bases from J, with 18 bases between. Per the germline V gene, CDR1 is LGHNT and CDR2 is FRNRAP. CDR3 sequence reads: CASGFDLLQAGSPLHF. The CDR3 nucleotides are TGTGCTAGTGGTTTCGACCTCCTCCAAGCAGGTTCACCCCTCCACTTT.

V is TRBV6-6 and J is TRBJ2-5; D possibly uses TRBD1 or TRBD2 (6 bases each). The CDR3 extends over 15 amino acids. The V end lost 2 bases, the J end lost 2 bases, and 12 bases lay between the germline ends. Germline assignment: CDR1 MNHNY and CDR2 SVGAGI (reference sequence). The CDR3 reads CASSYPGGGQETQYF. The CDR3 coding sequence is TGTGCCAGCAGTTACCCCGGGGGCGGTCAAGAGACCCAGTACTTC.

The chain couples TRBV6-5 to TRBJ1-5, with D uncertain. V lost 5 bases and J lost 2, with 7 bases in between. This CDR3 region has 13 residues. The V gene's germline CDR1 is MNHEY and CDR2 SVGAGI. The DNA for the CDR3 is TGTGCCAGCAGTCTTACACGCAATCAGCCCCAGCATTTT. Its translation is CASSLTRNQPQHF.